This T cell receptor beta chain was observed in a study of CD8+ T cells in alopecia areata. J was trimmed by 4 bases and V by 6 bases; bases with no gene match: 6. The CDR3 length is 15 residues. CDR1 MDHEN and CDR2 SYDVKM come from the germline V gene. Isolated RNA was reverse transcribed into cDNA used as the sequencing template. Clones were sequenced by immunoSEQ multiplex PCR, and TCRdb holds only the in-frame ones, with some missing. The table has 3,500 to 5,500 clones, around three fifths seen once. Treatment denoted: oral pan-JAK inhibitor, 5-10 mg twice daily. Punch biopsies of lesional scalp, plus peripheral blood, were taken from alopecia areata patients.

The J gene is TRBJ2-2, the V gene TRBV28, with TRBD2 matching 9 bases. The sequencing here drew on skin, taken at approximately week 37, from a patient treated with tofacitinib. The clonotype originates from a human donor with alopecia areata. CDR3 bases: TGTGCCAGCAGATGTAGCGGGAGTGGCACCGGGGAGCTGTTTTTT. Amino acid sequence: CASRCSGSGTGELFF.